The T cell receptor beta chain under discussion was sequenced for a study of blood T cells in healthy people across ages. The CDR3 consists of 15 residues. Germline values: CDR1 SGDLS, CDR2 YYNGEE. Trimming shortened V by 2 bases and J by 0 bases, and 11 bases separated the two germline ends. The use of a sample-barcoded 5' primer and a J-beta primer mix characterized a second PCR of about 7 to 12 cycles. TCRdb reprocessed the 5' RACE reads via MiXCR and lists one record per CDR3 protein. The sample lists 1.5 million to 2 million distinct CDR3 sequences; approximately 50% were seen once. The sample holds a few counts of this clonotype.

This clonotype originated in a woman aged 40 to 50 in good health. Sequenced sample: blood. The chain joins TRBV9 to TRBJ2-5; the D is unclear. CDR3 loop: CASSVHGMNQETQYF. In nucleotides, the CDR3 is TGTGCCAGCAGCGTCCATGGGATGAACCAAGAGACCCAGTACTTC.